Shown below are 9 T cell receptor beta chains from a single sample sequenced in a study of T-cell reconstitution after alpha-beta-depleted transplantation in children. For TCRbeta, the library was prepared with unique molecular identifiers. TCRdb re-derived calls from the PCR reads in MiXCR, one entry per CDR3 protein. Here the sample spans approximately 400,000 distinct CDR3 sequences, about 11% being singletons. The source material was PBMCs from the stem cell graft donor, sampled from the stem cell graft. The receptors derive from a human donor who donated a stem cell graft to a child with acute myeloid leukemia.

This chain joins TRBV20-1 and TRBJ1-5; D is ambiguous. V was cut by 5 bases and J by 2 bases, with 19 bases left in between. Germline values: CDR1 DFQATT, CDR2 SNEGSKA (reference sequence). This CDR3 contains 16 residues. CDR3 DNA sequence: TGCAGTGCTGGCGAGGGCGGGCTTGTGGGCAATCAGCCCCAGCATTTT. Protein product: CSAGEGGLVGNQPQHF.

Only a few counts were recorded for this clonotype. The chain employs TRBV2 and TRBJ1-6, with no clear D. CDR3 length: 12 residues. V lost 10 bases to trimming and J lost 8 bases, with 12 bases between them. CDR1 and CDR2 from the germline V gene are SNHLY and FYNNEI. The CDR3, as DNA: TGTGCCAAAGGACTGGCCGATTCACCCCTCCACTTT. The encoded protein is CAKGLADSPLHF.

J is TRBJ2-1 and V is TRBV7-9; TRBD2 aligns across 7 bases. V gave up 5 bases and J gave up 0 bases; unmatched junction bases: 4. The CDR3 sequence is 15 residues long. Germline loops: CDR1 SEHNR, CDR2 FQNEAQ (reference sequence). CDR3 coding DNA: TGTGCCAGCAGCACCCTAGCGGTCTCCTACAATGAGCAGTTCTTC. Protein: CASSTLAVSYNEQFF. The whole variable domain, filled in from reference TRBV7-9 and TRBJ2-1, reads DTGVSQNPRHKITKRGQNVTFRCDPISEHNRLYWYRQTLGQGPEFLTYFQNEAQLEKSRLLSDRFSAERPKGSFSTLEIQRTEQGDSAMYLCASSTLAVSYNEQFFGPGTRLTVL.

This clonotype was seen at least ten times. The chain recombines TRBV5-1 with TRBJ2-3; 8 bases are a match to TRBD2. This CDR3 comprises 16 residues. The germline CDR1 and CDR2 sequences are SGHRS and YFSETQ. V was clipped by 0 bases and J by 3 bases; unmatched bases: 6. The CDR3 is CASSLEASGSTDTQYF. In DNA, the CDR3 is TGCGCCAGCAGCTTGGAGGCTAGCGGGTCTACAGATACGCAGTATTTT.

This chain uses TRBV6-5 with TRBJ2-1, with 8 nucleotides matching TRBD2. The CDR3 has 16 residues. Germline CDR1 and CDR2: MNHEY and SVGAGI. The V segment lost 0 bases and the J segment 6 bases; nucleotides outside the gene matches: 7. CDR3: CASSYSRLALGNEQFF. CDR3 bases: TGTGCCAGCAGTTACTCGAGACTAGCGCTGGGCAATGAGCAGTTCTTC.

The CDR3 loop is CASRVGSGLAGVHYPIYNEQFF. Here the CDR3 DNA reads TGCGCCAGCAGAGTAGGGAGTGGGCTAGCGGGAGTCCATTACCCCATCTACAATGAGCAGTTCTTC. The chain combines TRBV5-1 with TRBJ2-1, with TRBD2 identical over 10 bases. The V segment lost 5 bases and the J segment 3 bases; nucleotides outside the gene matches: 26. The CDR3 is 22 residues long. Per the germline V gene, CDR1 is SGHRS and CDR2 is YFSETQ.

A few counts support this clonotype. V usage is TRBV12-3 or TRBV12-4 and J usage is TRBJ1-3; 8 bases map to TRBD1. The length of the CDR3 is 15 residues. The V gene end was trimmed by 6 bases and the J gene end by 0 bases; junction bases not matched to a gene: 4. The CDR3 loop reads CASSVTGGSGNTIYF. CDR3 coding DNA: TGTGCCAGCAGCGTTACAGGGGGCTCTGGAAACACCATATATTTT.

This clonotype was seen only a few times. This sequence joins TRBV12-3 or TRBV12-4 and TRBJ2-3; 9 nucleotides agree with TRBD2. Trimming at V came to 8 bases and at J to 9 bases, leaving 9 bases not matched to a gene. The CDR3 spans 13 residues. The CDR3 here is CASGSRAGGTQYF. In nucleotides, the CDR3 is TGTGCCAGCGGGTCACGCGCGGGGGGGACGCAGTATTTT.

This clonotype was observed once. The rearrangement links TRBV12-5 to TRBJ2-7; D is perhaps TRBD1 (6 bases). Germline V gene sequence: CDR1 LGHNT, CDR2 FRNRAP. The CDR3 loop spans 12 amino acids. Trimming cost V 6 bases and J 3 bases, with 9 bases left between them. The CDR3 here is CASGPDSYEQYV. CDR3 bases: TGTGCTAGTGGCCCGGACAGCTACGAGCAGTACGTC.